Below are 6 T cell receptor beta chains sequenced from a single sample in a study of shared clonotypes between healthy human individuals (TCRdb year 2020). The receptor library was made with the immunoSEQ multiplex PCR assay. TCRdb limited this immuneACCESS table to in-frame rearrangements with V and J called. A share of clones is missing; checked studies link under half to unresolved V genes, and the rest is unexplained. A total of a few million clones appear in this sample, around 93% of them only once. The ten largest account for around 1.8% of the sample. CD8 naive samples were obtained by positive selection for CCR7 among CD45RO-negative cells, yielding a CD45RA+CCR7+ population from which TemRA cells were excluded. Sequencing was carried out using naive CD8+ T cells from PBMCs. Interpreted using the paper, the cell subset or site label stands for: CD45RA+CCR7+. The receptors were gathered from a man younger than 30 in good health. Some clones in this sample may be carry-over from other donors' samples.

V and J are TRBV7-3 and TRBJ1-5; D not certain. Trimming removed 7 bases at V and 2 bases at J, with 9 bases between. The length of the CDR3 is 13 residues. In germline, CDR1 is SGHTA, CDR2 FQGTGA. CDR3 amino acids: CASNGGRNQPQHF. CDR3 in DNA: TGTGCCAGCAACGGTGGTCGCAATCAGCCCCAGCATTTT.

V is TRBV2 and J is TRBJ2-7, with D perhaps given as TRBD1 or TRBD2 (5 bases each). The germline V and J ends were trimmed by 1 base and 3 bases, with 13 bases remaining between them. Germline CDR1 SNHLY, CDR2 FYNNEI. The CDR3 covers 15 residues. The chain's CDR3 is CASSEGLGTGYEQYF. In DNA, the CDR3 is TGTGCCAGCAGTGAAGGATTGGGGACCGGCTACGAGCAGTACTTC.

This chain links TRBV7-9 with TRBJ2-7; perhaps TRBD2 as D (7 bases). Germline-derived CDR1 and CDR2 are SEHNR and FQNEAQ (reference sequence). The CDR3 is 14 residues long. V was shortened by 2 bases and J by 6 bases, with 14 bases between the two germline ends. This chain's CDR3 is CASSLKGGVREQYF. CDR3 in DNA: TGTGCCAGCAGCTTAAAAGGGGGGGTACGCGAGCAGTACTTC.

A single count supports this clone. Other DNA sequences from this sample encode an identical CDR3 as well. This chain links TRBV11-2 with TRBJ1-1; no clear D gene. The germline CDR1 and CDR2 sequences are SGHAT and FQNNGV. V was trimmed by 4 bases and J by 1 base, leaving 10 bases between them. The CDR3 length is 14 residues. The CDR3 reads CASSSRTGNTEAFF. The DNA for the CDR3 is TGTGCCAGCAGCTCCCGGACTGGGAACACTGAAGCTTTCTTT.

V is TRBV27 and J is TRBJ2-2; 10 nucleotides align to TRBD2. The CDR3 is 16 amino acids. Looked up from germline, CDR1 is MNHEY and CDR2 is SMNVEV (reference sequence). Unmatched junction bases numbered 3, after V lost 1 base and J lost 4 bases. The CDR3 region has the DNA TGTGCCAGCAGTTTATACGCTAGCGGGAGCACCGGGGAGCTGTTTTTT. This translates into CASSLYASGSTGELFF.

The CDR3 DNA follows: TGTGCCAGCAGCTTAGATCCTACTAGCGGGAGGGGATACGAGCAGTACTTC. It encodes CASSLDPTSGRGYEQYF. J is TRBJ2-7 and V is TRBV11-2, with 13 bases identical to TRBD2. Germline values: CDR1 SGHAT, CDR2 FQNNGV. After removal of 0 bases from V and 4 bases from J, the junction contained 6 bases not matched to a gene. CDR3 length: 17 residues.